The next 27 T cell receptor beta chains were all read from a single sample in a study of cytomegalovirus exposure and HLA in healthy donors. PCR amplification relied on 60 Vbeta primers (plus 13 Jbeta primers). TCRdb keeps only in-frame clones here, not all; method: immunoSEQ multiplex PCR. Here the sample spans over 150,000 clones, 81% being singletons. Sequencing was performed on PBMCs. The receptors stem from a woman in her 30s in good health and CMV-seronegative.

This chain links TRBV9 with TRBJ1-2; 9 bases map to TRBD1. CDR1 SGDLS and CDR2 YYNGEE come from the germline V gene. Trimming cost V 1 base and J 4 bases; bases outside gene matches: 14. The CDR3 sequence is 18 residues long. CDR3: CASSVSPRTGDAVYGYTF. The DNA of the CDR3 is TGTGCCAGCAGCGTATCCCCCCGGACAGGGGACGCCGTCTATGGCTACACCTTC.

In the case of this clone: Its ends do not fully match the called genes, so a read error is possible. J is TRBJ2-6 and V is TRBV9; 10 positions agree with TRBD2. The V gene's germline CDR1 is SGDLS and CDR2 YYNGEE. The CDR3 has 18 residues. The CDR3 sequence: CASSPLAGVSSGANGLTF. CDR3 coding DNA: TGTGCCAGCAGCCCCCTAGCGGGAGTAAGCTCTGGGGCCAACGGCCTGACTTTC.

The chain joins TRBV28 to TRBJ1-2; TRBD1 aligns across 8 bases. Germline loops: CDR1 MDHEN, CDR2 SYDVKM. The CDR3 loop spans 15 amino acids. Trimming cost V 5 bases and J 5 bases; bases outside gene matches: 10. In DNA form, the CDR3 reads TGTGCCAGCAGTCATCGACAGGGGATCTATTATGGCTACACCTTC. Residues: CASSHRQGIYYGYTF.

CDR3 protein: CASSQQQGGGYGYTF. The DNA for the CDR3 is TGCGCCAGCAGCCAACAACAGGGGGGTGGCTATGGCTACACCTTC. The chain employs TRBV4-1 and TRBJ1-2; 8 bases line up with TRBD1. From germline, CDR1 is MGHRA and CDR2 YSYEKL. CDR3 length: 15 amino acids. V lost 2 bases and J lost 4; bases outside the gene matches: 6.

The CDR3 reads CASSSRGEGNQPQHF. CDR3 coding DNA: TGTGCCAGCAGCTCTCGGGGGGAGGGCAATCAGCCCCAGCATTTT. The chain carries TRBV7-9 and TRBJ1-5, with a weak D call TRBD1 (5 bases). In germline, CDR1 is SEHNR, CDR2 FQNEAQ (reference sequence). V shed 4 bases and J shed 2 bases, with 12 bases lying between them. This CDR3 spans 15 amino acids. Combining the CDR3 with reference TRBV7-9 and TRBJ1-5 gives the whole variable domain DTGVSQNPRHKITKRGQNVTFRCDPISEHNRLYWYRQTLGQGPEFLTYFQNEAQLEKSRLLSDRFSAERPKGSFSTLEIQRTEQGDSAMYLCASSSRGEGNQPQHFGDGTRLSIL.

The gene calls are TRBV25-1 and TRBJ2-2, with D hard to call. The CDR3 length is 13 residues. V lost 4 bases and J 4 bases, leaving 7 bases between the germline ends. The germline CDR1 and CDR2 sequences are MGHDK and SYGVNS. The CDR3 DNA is TGTGCCAGCAGTGGCACAGTCACCGGGGAGCTGTTTTTT. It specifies CASSGTVTGELFF.

The DNA for the CDR3 is TGTGCCACCCTAATCAGCGGCACTAATGAAAAACTGTTTTTT. It codes for CATLISGTNEKLFF. This chain links TRBV7-9 with TRBJ1-4; D uncertain. CDR3 length: 14 amino acids. V was pared by 10 bases and J by 2 bases, with 14 bases between. Germline CDR1 SEHNR, CDR2 FQNEAQ (reference sequence). Using reference TRBV7-9 and TRBJ1-4 for the parts outside the CDR3, the full variable domain is DTGVSQNPRHKITKRGQNVTFRCDPISEHNRLYWYRQTLGQGPEFLTYFQNEAQLEKSRLLSDRFSAERPKGSFSTLEIQRTEQGDSAMYLCATLISGTNEKLFFGSGTQLSVL.

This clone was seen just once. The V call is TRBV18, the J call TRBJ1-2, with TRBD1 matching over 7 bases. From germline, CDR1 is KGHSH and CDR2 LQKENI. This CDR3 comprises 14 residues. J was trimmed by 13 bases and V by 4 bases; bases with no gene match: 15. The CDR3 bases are TGTGCCAGCTCACTATCTATCGCCGACAGGGAGCCCACCTTC. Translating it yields CASSLSIADREPTF.

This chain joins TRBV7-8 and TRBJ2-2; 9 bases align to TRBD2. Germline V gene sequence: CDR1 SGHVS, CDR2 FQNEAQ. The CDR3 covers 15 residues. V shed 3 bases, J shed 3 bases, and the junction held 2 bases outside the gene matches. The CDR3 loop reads CASSLTSGYTGELFF. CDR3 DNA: TGTGCCAGCAGCTTGACTAGCGGCTACACCGGGGAGCTGTTTTTT. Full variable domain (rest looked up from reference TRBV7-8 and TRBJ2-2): GAGVSQSPRYKVAKRGQDVALRCDPISGHVSLFWYQQALGQGPEFLTYFQNEAQLDKSGLPSDRFFAERPEGSVSTLKIQRTQQEDSAVYLCASSLTSGYTGELFFGEGSRLTVL.

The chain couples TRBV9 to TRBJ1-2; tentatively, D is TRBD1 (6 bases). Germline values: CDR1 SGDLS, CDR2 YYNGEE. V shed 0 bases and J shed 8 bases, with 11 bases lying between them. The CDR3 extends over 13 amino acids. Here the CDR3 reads CASSVGSRGGYTF. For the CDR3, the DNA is TGTGCCAGCAGCGTAGGTTCCAGGGGAGGCTACACCTTC.

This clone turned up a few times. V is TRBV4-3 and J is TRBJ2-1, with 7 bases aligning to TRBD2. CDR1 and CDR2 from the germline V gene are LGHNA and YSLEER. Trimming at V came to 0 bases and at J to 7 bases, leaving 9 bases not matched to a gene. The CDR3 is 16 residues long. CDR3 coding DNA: TGCGCCAGCAGCCAAGAAAGTGGCGGGGGTTGGAATGAGCAGTTCTTC. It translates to CASSQESGGGWNEQFF.

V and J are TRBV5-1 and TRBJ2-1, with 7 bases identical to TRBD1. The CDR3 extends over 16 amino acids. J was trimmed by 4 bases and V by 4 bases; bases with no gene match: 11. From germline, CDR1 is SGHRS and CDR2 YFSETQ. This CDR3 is CASSGMDRSDYNEQFF. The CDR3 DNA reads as TGCGCCAGCAGCGGAATGGACAGGTCAGATTACAATGAGCAGTTCTTC.

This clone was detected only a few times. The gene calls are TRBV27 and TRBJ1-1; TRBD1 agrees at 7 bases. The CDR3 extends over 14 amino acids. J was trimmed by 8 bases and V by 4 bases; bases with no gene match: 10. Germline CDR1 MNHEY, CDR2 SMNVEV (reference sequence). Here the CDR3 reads CASSSQGDTPEAFF. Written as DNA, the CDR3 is TGTGCCAGCAGTTCGCAGGGGGACACACCCGAAGCTTTCTTT.

In DNA, the CDR3 is TGCAGTGCGCACAGGTCTGTGAGCTACACCTTC. This codes for CSAHRSVSYTF. This sequence joins TRBV20-1 and TRBJ1-2; perhaps TRBD1 as D (5 bases). Germline values: CDR1 DFQATT, CDR2 SNEGSKA (reference sequence). Trimming stripped 6 bases from V and 9 bases from J, with 14 bases between. There are 11 residues in the CDR3.

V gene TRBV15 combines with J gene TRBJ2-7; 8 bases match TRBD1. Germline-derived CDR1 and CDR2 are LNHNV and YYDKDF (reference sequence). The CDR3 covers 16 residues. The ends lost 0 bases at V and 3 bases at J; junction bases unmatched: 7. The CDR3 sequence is CATSRDLAGGSYEQYF. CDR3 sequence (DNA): TGTGCCACCAGCAGAGATCTCGCAGGGGGCAGCTACGAGCAGTACTTC.

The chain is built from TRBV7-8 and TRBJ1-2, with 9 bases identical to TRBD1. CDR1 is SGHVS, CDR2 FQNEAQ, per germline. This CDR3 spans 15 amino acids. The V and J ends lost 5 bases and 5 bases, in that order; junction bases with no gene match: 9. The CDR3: CASSTRTGEAYGYTF. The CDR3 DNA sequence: TGTGCCAGCAGCACAAGGACAGGGGAGGCTTATGGCTACACCTTC.

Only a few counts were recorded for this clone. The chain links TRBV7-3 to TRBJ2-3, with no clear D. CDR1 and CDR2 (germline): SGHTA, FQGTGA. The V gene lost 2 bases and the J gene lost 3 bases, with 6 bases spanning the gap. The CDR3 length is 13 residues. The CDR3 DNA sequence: TGTGCCAGCAGCTTAGGCGGAACAGATACGCAGTATTTT. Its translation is CASSLGGTDTQYF.

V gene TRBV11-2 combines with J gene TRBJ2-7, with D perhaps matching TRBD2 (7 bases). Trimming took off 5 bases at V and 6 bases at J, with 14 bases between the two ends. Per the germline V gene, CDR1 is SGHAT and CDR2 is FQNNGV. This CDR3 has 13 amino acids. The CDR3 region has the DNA TGTGCCAGCAGCCCCCGGGGGGCCGGCGAGCAGTACTTC. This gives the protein CASSPRGAGEQYF.

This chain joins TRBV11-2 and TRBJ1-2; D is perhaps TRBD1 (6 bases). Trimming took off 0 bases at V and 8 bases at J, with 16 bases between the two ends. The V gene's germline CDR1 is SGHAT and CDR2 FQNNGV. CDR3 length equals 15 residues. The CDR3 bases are TGTGCCAGCAGCTTAGATGAGGGCAGGGGCCTAGGCTACACCTTC. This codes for CASSLDEGRGLGYTF.

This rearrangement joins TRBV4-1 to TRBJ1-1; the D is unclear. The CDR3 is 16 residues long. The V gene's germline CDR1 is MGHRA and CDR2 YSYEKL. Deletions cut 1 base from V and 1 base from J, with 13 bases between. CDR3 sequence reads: CASSQASSLANTEAFF. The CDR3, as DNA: TGCGCCAGCAGCCAAGCCTCCTCCCTGGCGAACACTGAAGCTTTCTTT.

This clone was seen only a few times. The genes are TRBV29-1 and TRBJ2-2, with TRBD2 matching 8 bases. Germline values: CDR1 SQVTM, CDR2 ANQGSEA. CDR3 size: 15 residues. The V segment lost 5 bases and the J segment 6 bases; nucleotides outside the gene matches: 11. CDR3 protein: CSVKTPGLESGELFF. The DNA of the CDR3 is TGCAGCGTTAAGACTCCGGGACTAGAATCCGGGGAGCTGTTTTTT.

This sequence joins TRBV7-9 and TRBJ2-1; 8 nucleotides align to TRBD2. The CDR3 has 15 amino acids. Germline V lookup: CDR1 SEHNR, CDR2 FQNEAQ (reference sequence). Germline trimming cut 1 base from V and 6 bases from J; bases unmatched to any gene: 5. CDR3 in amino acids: CASSLGSGGVNEQFF. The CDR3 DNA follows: TGTGCCAGCAGCTTAGGGTCGGGGGGGGTCAATGAGCAGTTCTTC.

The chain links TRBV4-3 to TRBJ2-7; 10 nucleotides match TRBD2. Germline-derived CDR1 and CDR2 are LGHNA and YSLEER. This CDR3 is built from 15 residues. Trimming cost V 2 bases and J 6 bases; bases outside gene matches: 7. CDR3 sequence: CASSQPLAGVSEQYF. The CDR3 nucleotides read TGCGCCAGCAGCCAACCCCTAGCGGGAGTAAGCGAGCAGTACTTC.

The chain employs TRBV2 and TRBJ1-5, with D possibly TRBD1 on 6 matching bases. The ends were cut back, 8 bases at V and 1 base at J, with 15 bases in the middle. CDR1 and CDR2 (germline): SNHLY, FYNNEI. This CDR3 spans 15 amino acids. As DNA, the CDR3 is TGTGCCAGCGGGGGAACAGGGATCAGCAATCAGCCCCAGCATTTT. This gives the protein CASGGTGISNQPQHF.

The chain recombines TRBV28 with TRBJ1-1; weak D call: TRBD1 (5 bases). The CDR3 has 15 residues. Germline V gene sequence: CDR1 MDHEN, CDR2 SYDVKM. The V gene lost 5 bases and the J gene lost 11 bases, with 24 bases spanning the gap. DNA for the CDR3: TGTGCCAGCAGTCCTATCGGGAGGGACGACGCAGAGGCTTTCTTT. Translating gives CASSPIGRDDAEAFF.

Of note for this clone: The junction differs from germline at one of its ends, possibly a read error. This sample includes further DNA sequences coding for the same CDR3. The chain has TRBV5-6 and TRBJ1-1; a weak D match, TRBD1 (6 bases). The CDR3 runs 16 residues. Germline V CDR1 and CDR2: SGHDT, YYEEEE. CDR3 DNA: TGTGCCAGCAGCTTGGATCAGGGGCGGGTTAACACTGAAGCTTTTTTT. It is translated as CASSLDQGRVNTEAFF. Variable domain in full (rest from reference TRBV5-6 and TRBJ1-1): DAGVTQSPTHLIKTRGQQVTLRCSPKSGHDTVSWYQQALGQGPQFIFQYYEEEERQRGNFPDRFSGHQFPNYSSELNVNALLLGDSALYLCASSLDQGRVNTEAFFGQGTRLTVV.

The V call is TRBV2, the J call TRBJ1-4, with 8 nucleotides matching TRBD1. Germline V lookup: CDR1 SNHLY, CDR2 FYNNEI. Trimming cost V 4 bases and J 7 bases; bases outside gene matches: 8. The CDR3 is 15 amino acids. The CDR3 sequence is CASSGSTGGVEKLFF. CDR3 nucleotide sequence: TGTGCCAGCAGTGGCTCAACAGGGGGTGTTGAAAAACTGTTTTTT.